A selection of T cell receptor beta chains follows, all from one sample in a study of blood T cell repertoires in COVID-19. Some clones are missing from TCRdb's copy, which holds only in-frame ones; the method was immunoSEQ multiplex PCR. The sample yields 310,000 or so clones, about nine tenths seen once. The sample was PBMCs or T cells enriched from blood (not recorded which). The receptors shown here come from a woman aged 40-49 years who had recovered from COVID-19. Each CDR3 is given with its conserved first and last residue. D genes are given only for firm matches.

TRBD2 TRBJ2-1 TRBV7-2 TGTGCCAGCAGGTACTCTAGCGGGGGGAGGGCGCAAGATGAGCAGTTCTTC CASRYSSGGRAQDEQFF
TRBD2 TRBJ2-1 TRBV9 TGTGCCAGCAGCGGGGCAGCGGGAGGGTACAATGAGCAGTTCTTC CASSGAAGGYNEQFF
TRBD1 TRBJ1-2 TRBV4-2 TGTGCCAGCAGCCAAGAATGGGACAGTTATTATGGCTACACCTTC CASSQEWDSYYGYTF
- TRBJ1-5 TRBV7-8 TGTGCCAGCAGCCATTGGGCTGGGAGGAATCAGCCCCAGCATTTT CASSHWAGRNQPQHF
TRBD2 TRBJ2-3 TRBV3-1/TRBV3-2 TGTGCCAGCAGCCAAATTAGCGGGAGGGGGGGGACAGATACGCAGTATTTT CASSQISGRGGTDTQYF
TRBD2 TRBJ2-1 TRBV4-1 TGCGCCAGCAGCCAAGGACGCGGGGGGGCGAGGAATGAGCAGTTCTTC CASSQGRGGARNEQFF
- TRBJ2-3 TRBV2 TGTGCCAGCACCCAAACACTAGCCCCTCTGTCAGATACGCAGTATTTT CASTQTLAPLSDTQYF
TRBD2 TRBJ2-1 TRBV7-8 TGTGCCAGCAGCAGTCTTAGCGGGCAGGCGGACAATGAGCAGTTCTTC CASSSLSGQADNEQFF
TRBD1 TRBJ1-4 TRBV18 TGTGCCAGCTCTCCCACAGGGGGCGCAGGTGAAAAACTGTTTTTT CASSPTGGAGEKLFF
- TRBJ2-7 TRBV6-2/TRBV6-3 TGTGCCAGCAGTTCCGTCCCAGTGTCGACCTACGAGCAGTACTTC CASSSVPVSTYEQYF
- TRBJ1-5 TRBV6-5 TGTGCCAGCAGCCGCGCCGACAGGCAGCCCCAGCATTTT CASSRADRQPQHF
- TRBJ2-7 TRBV7-9 TGTGCCAGCAGCTTAGCCCAGACAGTCTACGAGCAGTACTTC CASSLAQTVYEQYF
- TRBJ2-6 TRBV5-4 TGTGCCAGCAGCGCGGGCGTCAGGCTCCTCTCTGGGGCCAACGTCCTGACTTTC CASSAGVRLLSGANVLTF
TRBD1 TRBJ2-7 TRBV9 TGTGCCAGCAGCAGACGGACAGGGAGGTCCTACGAGCAGTACTTC CASSRRTGRSYEQYF
- TRBJ1-2 TRBV7-3 TGTGCCAGCAGCTTAAATGGAGGGGATGGCTACACCTTC CASSLNGGDGYTF
- TRBJ1-4 TRBV28 TGTGCCAGCAGTTTCAGACAGATTCTTAATGAAAAACTGTTTTTT CASSFRQILNEKLFF
TRBD1 TRBJ1-4 TRBV5-6 TGTGCCAGCAGCTGGAGTACCGGGACAGGGAGTGAAAAACTGTTTTTT CASSWSTGTGSEKLFF
TRBD1 TRBJ1-4 TRBV28 TGTGCCAGCAGCTACCTGACAGGGTCTGAAGGGGAAAAACTGTTTTTT CASSYLTGSEGEKLFF